This is a list of T cell receptor beta chains from one sample in a study of blood T cell repertoires in COVID-19. Clones were sequenced by immunoSEQ multiplex PCR, and TCRdb holds only the in-frame ones, with some missing. The table has about 270,000 clones, about 80% seen once. The specimen sequenced was peripheral blood. These receptor sequences come from a human donor in a cohort sampled during active COVID-19. The CDR3 runs from the conserved cysteine through the conserved F or W. A D gene is named only where the DNA matches it firmly. Size values are once, few and many counts, or a class for expanded clones, and some rows have none.

TRBJ2-7	TRBV19	14	.	.	TGTGCCAGTAGCTCCCAACAGGGCTCCTACGAGCAGTACTTC	CASSSQQGSYEQYF
TRBJ2-7	TRBV6-6	14	.	.	TGTGCCAGCAGTTATCGGGACACCCCCTACGAGCAGTACTTC	CASSYRDTPYEQYF
TRBJ2-3	TRBV6-2/TRBV6-3	15	.	.	TGTGCCAGCAGCATCACAGGGTTGGGCACAGATACGCAGTATTTT	CASSITGLGTDTQYF
TRBJ2-1	TRBV18	16	.	.	TGTGCCAGCTCACAACCACGTGGCAAATCGATCGATGAGCAGTTCTTC	CASSQPRGKSIDEQFF
TRBJ2-7	TRBV18	15	.	.	TGTGCCAGCTCACCACCGAACAGTCCCTCCTACGAGCAGTACTTC	CASSPPNSPSYEQYF
TRBJ1-4	TRBV15	16	TRBD1	.	TGTGCCACCAGCAGAGCCTTCGGGACAGGGAATGAAAAACTGTTTTTT	CATSRAFGTGNEKLFF
TRBJ2-3	TRBV9	15	TRBD2	.	TGTGCCAGCAGCGGGAGCGGGAGTAGGATTGATACGCAGTATTTT	CASSGSGSRIDTQYF
TRBJ2-5	TRBV6-1	13	.	.	TGTGCCAGCAGTGACAGGGGTGGGCAGACCCAGTACTTC	CASSDRGGQTQYF
TRBJ2-7	TRBV2	15	TRBD1	once	TGTGCCAGCAGTGCTGGGACAGGGTTAGGCTACGAGCAGTACTTC	CASSAGTGLGYEQYF
TRBJ2-7	TRBV5-5	15	TRBD1	.	TGTGCCAGCAGCCTCTCCGGGACAGGGATCTACGAGCAGTACTTC	CASSLSGTGIYEQYF
TRBJ2-3	TRBV19	13	.	.	TGTGCCAGTAGAGACTCTATGGCAGATACGCAGTATTTT	CASRDSMADTQYF
TRBJ1-2	TRBV6-5	13	.	.	TGTGCCAGCAGCACACAGGGTGCCTATGGCTACACCTTC	CASSTQGAYGYTF
TRBJ2-2	TRBV18	15	TRBD2	.	TGTGCCAGCTCACCGGGACTAGCGGGAGCCGGGGAGCTGTTTTTT	CASSPGLAGAGELFF
TRBJ2-3	TRBV6-5	15	TRBD2	few	TGTGCCAGCAGTTACCTAGCGGAAAATCCCATGGGGCAGTATTTT	CASSYLAENPMGQYF
TRBJ1-4	TRBV3-1/TRBV3-2	17	TRBD1	.	TGTGCCAGCAGCCAAGCTCCAAGTATGGGACAGGGGGATAAACTGTTTTTT	CASSQAPSMGQGDKLFF
TRBJ2-1	TRBV27	20	TRBD2	.	TGTGCCAGCAGTTTATCGGGAATACCGGGACTAGCGGGGTCCTACAATGAGCAGTTCTTC	CASSLSGIPGLAGSYNEQFF
TRBJ2-1	TRBV28	16	TRBD2	once	TGTGCCAGCAGTTTATCTTTAGCGGGGGGCTACAATGAGCAGTTCTTC	CASSLSLAGGYNEQFF
TRBJ1-2	TRBV27	14	TRBD1	few	TGTGCCAGCAGTTTAAGGACAGGTCCCTATGGCTACACCTTC	CASSLRTGPYGYTF